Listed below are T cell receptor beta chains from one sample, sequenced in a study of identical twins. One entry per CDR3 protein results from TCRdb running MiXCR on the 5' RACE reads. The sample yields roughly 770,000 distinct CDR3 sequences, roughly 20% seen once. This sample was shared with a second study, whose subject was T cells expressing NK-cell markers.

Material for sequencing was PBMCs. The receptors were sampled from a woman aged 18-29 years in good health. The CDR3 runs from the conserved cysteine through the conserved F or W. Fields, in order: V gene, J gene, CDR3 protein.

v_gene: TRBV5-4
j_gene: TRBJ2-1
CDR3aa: CASTSPGLAGVRSYNEQFF

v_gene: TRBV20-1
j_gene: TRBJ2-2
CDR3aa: CSAGRTGNGELFF

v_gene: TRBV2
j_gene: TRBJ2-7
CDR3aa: CASKTSRGIRYEQYF

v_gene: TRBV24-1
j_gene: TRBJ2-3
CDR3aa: CATSDPGRADTQYF

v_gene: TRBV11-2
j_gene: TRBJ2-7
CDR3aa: CASSLTKGDYYEQYF

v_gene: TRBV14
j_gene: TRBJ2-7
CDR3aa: CASSQLQGAVVGYEQYF

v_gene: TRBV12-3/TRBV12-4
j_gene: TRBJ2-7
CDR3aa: CASSLVPGYYEQYF

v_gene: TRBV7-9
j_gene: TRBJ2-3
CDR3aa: CASSFLLAGRDTQYF

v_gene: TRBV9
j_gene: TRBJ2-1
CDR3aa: CASSVAGGGYNEQFF

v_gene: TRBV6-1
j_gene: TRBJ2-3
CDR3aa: CASGGPSTDTQYF

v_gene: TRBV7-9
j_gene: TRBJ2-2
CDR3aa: CASRPSDRMNTGELFF

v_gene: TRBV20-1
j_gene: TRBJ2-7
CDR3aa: CSARVTSGYSYEQYF

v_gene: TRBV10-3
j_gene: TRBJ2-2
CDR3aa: CAISESNTGELFF

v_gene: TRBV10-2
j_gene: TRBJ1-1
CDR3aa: CASSDSSLRGDTEAFF

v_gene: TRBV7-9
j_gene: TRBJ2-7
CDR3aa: CASSLGTLAEQYF

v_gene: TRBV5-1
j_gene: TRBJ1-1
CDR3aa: CASSRDRVAEAFF

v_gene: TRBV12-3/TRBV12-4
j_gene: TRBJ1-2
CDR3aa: CASSRDQVRKSYTF

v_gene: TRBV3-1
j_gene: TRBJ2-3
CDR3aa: CASSQVEREGTDTQYF

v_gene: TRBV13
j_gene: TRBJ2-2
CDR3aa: CASSFTLAENTGELFF

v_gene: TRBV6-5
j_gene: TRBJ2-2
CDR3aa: CASSYPRADLDTGELFF

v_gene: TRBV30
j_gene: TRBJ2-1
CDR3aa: CAWSVAGGPEQFF

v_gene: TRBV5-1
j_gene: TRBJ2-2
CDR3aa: CASSLVRGQYITGELFF

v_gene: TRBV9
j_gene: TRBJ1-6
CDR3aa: CASSVEDRGYSPLHF

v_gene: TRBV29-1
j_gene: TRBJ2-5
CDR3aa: CSVFLSGSSETQYF

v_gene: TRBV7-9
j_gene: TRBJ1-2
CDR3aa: CASSPRTGDRYGYTF

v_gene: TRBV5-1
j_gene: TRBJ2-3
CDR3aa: CASSRGTSGGLVGDTQYF

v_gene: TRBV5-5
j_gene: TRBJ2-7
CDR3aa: CASSPHWGRGYEQYF

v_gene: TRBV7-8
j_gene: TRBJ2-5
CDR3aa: CASSPGRYQETQYF

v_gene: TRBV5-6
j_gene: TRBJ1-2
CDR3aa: CASSLVGALQGHGYTF